This TCR beta chain is from a study of blood T cell repertoires in COVID-19. Study information: Acute-phase and convalescent COVID-19 samples originated in the United States, Italy and Spain. Nucleic acid was either cDNA or gDNA, and it came from T cells, B-cell-depleted T cells, or PBMCs.

As handled by the study authors: Amplification with reference gene primers provided the estimates of nucleated cell counts. Clones were read by immunoSEQ multiplex PCR, and TCRdb kept only the in-frame ones, dropping some. That table gives V, J and clone size, and the DNA gave D and trimming. Among 25,000 to 30,000 clones listed, 80% to 90% were seen once. Per germline, CDR1 LNHDA and CDR2 SQIVND (reference sequence). The CDR3 loop spans 13 amino acids. With 8 bases clipped from V and 7 bases from J, the junction kept 8 bases outside the gene matches. The sample comprised peripheral blood. This TCR came from a woman aged 45-65 years with active COVID-19. The chain carries TRBV19 and TRBJ1-2, with 9 positions matching TRBD1. The CDR3 nucleotides are TGTGCCAGTGTCCAACAGGGGGCTTTTGGCTACACCTTC. It is translated as CASVQQGAFGYTF.